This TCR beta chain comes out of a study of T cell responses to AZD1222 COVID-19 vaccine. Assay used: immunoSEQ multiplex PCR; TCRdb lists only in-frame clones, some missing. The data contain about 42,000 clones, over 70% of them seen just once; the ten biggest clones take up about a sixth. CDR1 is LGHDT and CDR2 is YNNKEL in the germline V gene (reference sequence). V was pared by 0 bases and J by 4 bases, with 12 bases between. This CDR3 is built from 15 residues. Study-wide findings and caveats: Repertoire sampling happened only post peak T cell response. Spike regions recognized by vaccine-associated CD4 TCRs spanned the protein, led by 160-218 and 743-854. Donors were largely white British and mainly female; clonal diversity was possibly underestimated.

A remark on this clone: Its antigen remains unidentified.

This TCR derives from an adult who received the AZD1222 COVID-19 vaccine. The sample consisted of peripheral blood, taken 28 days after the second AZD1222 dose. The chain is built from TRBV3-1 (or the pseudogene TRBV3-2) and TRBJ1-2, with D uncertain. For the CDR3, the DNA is TGTGCCAGCAGCCAAGATCCCGCAGGCGGCTATGGCTACACCTTC. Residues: CASSQDPAGGYGYTF.